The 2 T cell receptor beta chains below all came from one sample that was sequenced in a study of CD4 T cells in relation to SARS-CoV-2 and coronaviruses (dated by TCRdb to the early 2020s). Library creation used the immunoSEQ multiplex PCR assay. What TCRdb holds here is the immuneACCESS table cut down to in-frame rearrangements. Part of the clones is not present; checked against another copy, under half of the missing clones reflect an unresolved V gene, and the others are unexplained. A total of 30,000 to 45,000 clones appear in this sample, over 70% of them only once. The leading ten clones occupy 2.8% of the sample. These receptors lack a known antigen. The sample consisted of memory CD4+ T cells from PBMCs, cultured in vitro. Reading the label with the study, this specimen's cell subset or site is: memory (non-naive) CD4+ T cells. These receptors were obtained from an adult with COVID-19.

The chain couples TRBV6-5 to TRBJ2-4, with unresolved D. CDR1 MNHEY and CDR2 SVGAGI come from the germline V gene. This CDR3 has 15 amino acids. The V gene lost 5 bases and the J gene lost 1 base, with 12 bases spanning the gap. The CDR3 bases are TGTGCCAGCAGTCCTCCCGGGTTGGCCAAAAACATTCAGTACTTC. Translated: CASSPPGLAKNIQYF.

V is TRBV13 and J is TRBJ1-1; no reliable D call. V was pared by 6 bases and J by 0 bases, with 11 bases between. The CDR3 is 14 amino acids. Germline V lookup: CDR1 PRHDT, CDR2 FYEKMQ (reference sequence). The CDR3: CASRKVGMNTEAFF. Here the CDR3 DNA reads TGTGCCAGCAGAAAAGTAGGCATGAACACTGAAGCTTTCTTT.